The 10 T cell receptor beta chains below all came from one sample that was sequenced in a study of tumor and adjacent non-tumor tissue in lung cancer. A modified ARM-PCR protocol with three rounds of nested PCR amplified TCRbeta. TCRdb used MiXCR to reprocess the multiplex PCR reads, holding one entry per CDR3 protein. Of 80,000 to 100,000 distinct CDR3 sequences in the sample, 80% were seen once. No cell sorting was done before RNA was extracted from the tissue. This non-tumor lung sample came from over 3 cm beyond the tumor edge. Sample: distant non-tumor lung tissue. These receptor sequences come from a man aged 55-75 years with small cell lung cancer.

V gene TRBV12-3 or TRBV12-4 combines with J gene TRBJ1-1; a possible D gene is TRBD1 (5 bases). V was trimmed by 7 bases and J by 6 bases, leaving 18 bases between them. This CDR3 has 14 residues. The CDR3 is CASTKAGCASEAFF. As DNA, the CDR3 is TGTGCCAGCACCAAGGCAGGGTGCGCATCTGAAGCTTTCTTT.

In the case of this clonotype: Germline and junction disagree at one end, which may indicate a read error. The chain uses TRBV20-1 and TRBJ2-3, with D possibly TRBD2 on 6 matching bases. This CDR3 is built from 14 residues. Germline CDR1 and CDR2: DFQATT and SNEGSKA (reference sequence). In DNA, the CDR3 is TGCAGTGCTCGACGAGGAGGGAACGATGATATGCAGTATTTT. Protein product: CSARRGGNDDMQYF.

As regards this clonotype: Sequence at one end of the junction differs from germline and may be a read error. This chain connects TRBV5-1 to TRBJ1-1; 7 nucleotides agree with TRBD1. Germline lookup yields CDR1 SGHRS and CDR2 YFSETQ. The CDR3 covers 16 residues. In DNA form, the CDR3 reads TGCACCAGCAGCTTGGTGGGTCGGGCACAGGGGACTGAAGCTTTCTTT. This translates into CTSSLVGRAQGTEAFF.

Points on this clonotype: A read error may account for a junction end that differs from germline. V is TRBV12-3 or TRBV12-4 and J is TRBJ2-1; no clear D gene. This CDR3 is built from 11 residues. For the CDR3, the DNA is TGTGTCAGCAGTTGGTATAATGAGCGGTTCTTC. Translation: CVSSWYNERFF.

This clonotype appeared a single time. This likely comes from a read error, as the CDR3 has no conserved phenylalanine or tryptophan at its end. The genes are TRBV11-2 and TRBJ2-3; D possibly corresponds to TRBD2 (6 bases). Germline-derived CDR1 and CDR2 are SGHAT and FQNNGV. This CDR3 comprises 15 residues. The CDR3 spells CTSSSGGIAGHTQYV. In DNA, the CDR3 is TGTACTAGCAGCTCCGGAGGGATTGCGGGACATACGCAGTATGTT.

This clonotype was seen ten or more times. The V gene is TRBV20-1, the J gene TRBJ2-1; D unresolved. Trimming took 3 bases from V and 9 from J, leaving 12 bases between them. Germline CDR1 DFQATT, CDR2 SNEGSKA (reference sequence). The CDR3 sequence is 12 residues long. CDR3: CSASQSLREQFF. The CDR3 nucleotides are TGCAGTGCTAGCCAGTCGCTGCGTGAGCAGTTCTTC.

Regarding this clonotype: Given a much more abundant clone one base away, this may be a read error. This chain connects TRBV2 to TRBJ1-5, with no clear D. CDR1 and CDR2 (germline): SNHLY, FYNNEI. CDR3 size: 15 residues. The CDR3 bases are TGTGGCAGCAGTGAAGGCAGTTCGAGCAATCAGCCCCAGCATTTT. Residues: CGSSEGSSSNQPQHF. Full variable domain (outside the CDR3, taken from reference TRBV2 and TRBJ1-5): EPEVTQTPSHQVTQMGQEVILRCVPISNHLYFYWYRQILGQKVEFLVSFYNNEISEKSEIFDDQFSVERPDGSNFTLKIRSTKLEDSAMYFCGSSEGSSSNQPQHFGDGTRLSIL.

Details on this clonotype: This CDR3 is missing its conserved last phenylalanine or tryptophan, likely due to a read error. The gene calls are TRBV10-1 and TRBJ2-7; D may correspond to TRBD1 or TRBD2 (6 bases each). Germline assignment: CDR1 WNHNN and CDR2 SYGVQD (reference sequence). The CDR3 runs 14 residues. The CDR3 nucleotides read TGCGTCAGCAGTGAAGGGGGGAGCCCTAACGAGCAGTACCTC. Encoded protein: CVSSEGGSPNEQYL.

J is TRBJ2-3 and V is TRBV9; 7 positions agree with TRBD2. CDR3 length: 15 amino acids. The J segment lost 2 bases and the V segment lost 4 bases, leaving 7 bases of the junction unmatched. Germline V gives CDR1 SGDLS, CDR2 YYNGEE. Written as DNA, the CDR3 is TGTGCCAGCAGCTCCCGGGGAGGGACCACAGATACGCAGTATTTT. Amino acid sequence: CASSSRGGTTDTQYF.

On this clonotype itself: The conserved phenylalanine or tryptophan is not found at the CDR3 terminus, so this likely reflects a read error. The rearrangement links TRBV4-2 to TRBJ2-2; D is tentatively TRBD1 or TRBD2 (5 bases each). The germline gives CDR1 LGHNA, CDR2 YNFKEQ. This CDR3 has 16 residues. CDR3: CASSQERGVAAGELFL. The CDR3 DNA follows: TGTGCCAGCAGCCAGGAGAGGGGAGTCGCTGCCGGTGAGCTGTTTTTG.